The clone carrying this T cell receptor beta chain has just a few counts. TCRdb itself ran the RT-PCR reads through MiXCR, one entry per CDR3 protein. The sample comprises about 680,000 distinct CDR3 sequences, 13% to 15% of which are singletons, and roughly 3.9% rests with the top ten. CDR1 KGHSH and CDR2 LQKENI come from the germline V gene. The CDR3 is made up of 18 amino acids. Trimming at V came to 3 bases and at J to 1 base, leaving 9 bases not matched to a gene. The source is a female donor in good health, serving as a healthy control. The sequencing input was memory CD4+ T cells from blood. The rearrangement links TRBV18 to TRBJ1-2; 12 bases are shared with TRBD1. The CDR3 DNA reads TGTGCCAGCTCACCGAGTTTCGGGACAGGGGGCGTTAACTATGGCTACACCTTC. Translated, it gives CASSPSFGTGGVNYGYTF.